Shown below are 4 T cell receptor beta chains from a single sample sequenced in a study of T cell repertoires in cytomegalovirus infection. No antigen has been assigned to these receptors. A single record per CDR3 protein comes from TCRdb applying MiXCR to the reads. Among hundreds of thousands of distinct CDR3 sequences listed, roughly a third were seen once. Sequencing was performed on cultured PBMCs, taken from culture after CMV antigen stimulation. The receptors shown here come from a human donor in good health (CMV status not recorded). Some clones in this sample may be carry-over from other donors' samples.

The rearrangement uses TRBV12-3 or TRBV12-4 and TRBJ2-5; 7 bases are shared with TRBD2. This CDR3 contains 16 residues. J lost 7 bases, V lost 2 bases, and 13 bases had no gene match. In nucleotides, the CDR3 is TGTGCCAGCAGTTTACGCCCCCTAGCGGCCTCGGGGACCCAGTACTTC. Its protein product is CASSLRPLAASGTQYF.

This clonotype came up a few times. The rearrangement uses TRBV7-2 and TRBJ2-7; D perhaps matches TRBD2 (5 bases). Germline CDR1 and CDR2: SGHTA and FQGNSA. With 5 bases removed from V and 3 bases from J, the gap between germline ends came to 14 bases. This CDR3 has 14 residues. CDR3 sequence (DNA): TGTGCCAGCAGCCGTTCCGACTACAACTACGAGCAGTACTTC. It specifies CASSRSDYNYEQYF.

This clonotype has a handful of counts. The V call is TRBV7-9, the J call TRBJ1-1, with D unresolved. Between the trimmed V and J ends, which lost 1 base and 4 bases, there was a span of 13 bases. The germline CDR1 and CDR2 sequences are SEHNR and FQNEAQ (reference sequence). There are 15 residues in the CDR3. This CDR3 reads CASSLGLRVGTEAFF. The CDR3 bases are TGTGCCAGCAGCTTAGGGCTCCGGGTGGGCACTGAAGCTTTCTTT.

CDR3 amino acids: CASSSTAGAGANVLTF. In nucleotides, the CDR3 is TGTGCCAGCAGTTCGACCGCAGGGGCTGGGGCCAACGTCCTGACTTTC. This rearrangement joins TRBV12-3 or TRBV12-4 to TRBJ2-6, with D maybe TRBD1 (6 bases). Trimming took 4 bases from V and 2 from J, leaving 12 bases between them. The CDR3 totals 16 residues.